These T cell receptor beta chains were read from a single sample in a study of CD8+CD57+ T cells in acquired aplastic anemia. TCRdb called the reads again in MiXCR, with one record for every CDR3 protein. The table shows a few hundred thousand distinct CDR3 sequences, with almost 35% occurring only once. Sample: sorted CD4+, CD8+, or CD8+CD57+ T cells (not recorded which) from PBMCs. Receptors were obtained from a human donor in good health, serving as a control. Each CDR3 is given with its conserved first and last residue. The order of the fields is V gene, D gene, clone size, J gene, CDR3 DNA, CDR3 protein. D genes are given only for firm matches. Expanded clones are given a class, and other clones once, few, many or no size at all.

>TRBV29-1|.|.|TRBJ1-1
TGCAGCGTTGAGTTTCCCGTGCGGAAAACTGAAGCTTTCTTT
CSVEFPVRKTEAFF
>TRBV3-1|TRBD2|.|TRBJ2-4
TGTGCCAGCAGCCAAGAGGTGGGACTAGCTCTAAACATTCAGTACTTC
CASSQEVGLALNIQYF
>TRBV6-1|TRBD1|many|TRBJ1-2
TGTGCCAGCGAAGAAGAGACAGGGAGTGGCTACACCTTC
CASEEETGSGYTF
>TRBV7-2|.|many|TRBJ2-1
TGTGCCAGCAGCTTAGGGGGCGGGGGCCAATACAATGAGCAGTTCTTC
CASSLGGGGQYNEQFF
>TRBV2|TRBD1|.|TRBJ2-5
TGTGCCAGCAGTGCACAGGGGGCCGAGTACTTC
CASSAQGAEYF
>TRBV4-1|.|many|TRBJ1-2
TGCGCCAGCAGCCAAGTCATTGTGGCCACAGGGTATGGCTACACCTTC
CASSQVIVATGYGYTF
>TRBV20-1|.|.|TRBJ2-1
TGCAGTGCTGCCCGAGGGAATGAGCAGTTCTTC
CSAARGNEQFF
>TRBV4-1|.|many|TRBJ1-2
TGCGCCAGCAGCCAAGTTAGTTCGGGGTCCATTGGCTACACCTTC
CASSQVSSGSIGYTF
>TRBV6-4|TRBD2|few|TRBJ2-2
TGTGCCAGCAGGACTCTAGCGGGGGCCTCGTTTCGGACCGGGGAGCTGTTTTTT
CASRTLAGASFRTGELFF
>TRBV6-4|TRBD1|few|TRBJ1-2
TGTGCCAGCAGGGACCCGTCTCCGGGACAGTCATATGCCTCCTATGGCTACACCTTC
CASRDPSPGQSYASYGYTF
>TRBV7-8|.|many|TRBJ1-1
TGTGCCAGCAGCTTAGATGGGGGGATCAACACTGAAGCTTTCTTT
CASSLDGGINTEAFF
>TRBV20-1|.|many|TRBJ1-1
TGCAGTGCTAGAGATGGGGGCAGTTACACTGAAGCTTTCTTT
CSARDGGSYTEAFF
>TRBV2|TRBD1|.|TRBJ1-2
TGTGCCAGCAGTGTAAACAGGGGAGGATATGGCTACACCTTC
CASSVNRGGYGYTF
>TRBV5-1|.|few|TRBJ2-3
TGCGCCAGCAGCTTTCAGGGTAGCACAGATACGCAGTATTTT
CASSFQGSTDTQYF
>TRBV29-1|.|.|TRBJ1-2
TGCAGCGATGAAGTGGGACGGTCCACCTATGGCTACACCTTC
CSDEVGRSTYGYTF
>TRBV12-3/TRBV12-4|.|few|TRBJ1-1
TGTGCCAGCAGTTTTAGTTTTGTGGGAGCTTTCTTT
CASSFSFVGAFF
>TRBV15|.|many|TRBJ1-1
TGTGCCACCAGCAGAGAGGTATTAGGGGAGACGATGAACACTGAAGCTTTCTTT
CATSREVLGETMNTEAFF
>TRBV20-1|.|few|TRBJ1-2
TGCAGTGCTAGAGATCTGGAGGGACGCGGCTACACCTTC
CSARDLEGRGYTF
>TRBV24-1|.|many|TRBJ1-2
TGTGCCACCAGTGATTTGGGTACAAACTATGGCTACACCTTC
CATSDLGTNYGYTF
>TRBV2|TRBD1|.|TRBJ2-3
TGTGCCAGTAAGGGGACAGGGGTGAGCAATGAGCAGTATTTT
CASKGTGVSNEQYF
>TRBV18|.|few|TRBJ1-1
TGTGCCAGCTCAACTGACCTGAACACTGAAGCTTTCTTT
CASSTDLNTEAFF
>TRBV5-4|TRBD2|few|TRBJ2-1
TGTGCCAGCAGCTTGGCCCCAACTAGCGGGGGAAACAATGAGCAGTTCTTC
CASSLAPTSGGNNEQFF
>TRBV19|.|many|TRBJ2-3
TGTGCCACGCAACCGAGCGGTAGAAGCACAGATACGCAGTATTTT
CATQPSGRSTDTQYF
>TRBV6-4|.|.|TRBJ2-1
TGTGCCAGCAGCCGGGACTCAAACTCCTACAATGAGCAGTTCTTC
CASSRDSNSYNEQFF
>TRBV2|.|.|TRBJ2-3
TGTGCCAGCAGGAGAGGGGTGACAGATACGCAGTATTTT
CASRRGVTDTQYF
>TRBV12-3/TRBV12-4|.|.|TRBJ1-3
TGTGCCAGCAGTCCCCACGACGTTGGGAACACCATATATTTT
CASSPHDVGNTIYF
>TRBV10-3|.|.|TRBJ1-5
TGTGCCGTCCGGACCTCGAGGAATCAGCCCCAGCATTTT
CAVRTSRNQPQHF
>TRBV20-1|TRBD2|.|TRBJ2-1
TGCGGTGCCACCTTCCCCGGGACTAGCGCCTCCTACAATGAGCAGTTCTTC
CGATFPGTSASYNEQFF
>TRBV19|.|many|TRBJ2-3
TGTGCCAGTAGTATAGGGGGACCCACCTCCACAGATACGCAGTATTTT
CASSIGGPTSTDTQYF
>TRBV11-3|.|many|TRBJ2-7
TGTGCCAGCAGCCTGATGGGGGCCTACGAGCAGTACTTC
CASSLMGAYEQYF
>TRBV20-1|.|few|TRBJ2-3
TGCAGTGCCCCCGGGACGGACAGCAGCACAGATACGCAGTATTTT
CSAPGTDSSTDTQYF
>TRBV6-5|TRBD2|few|TRBJ2-3
TGTGCCAGCAGTTACGGGGGCGGGAGGGGGGCAGATACGCAGTATTTT
CASSYGGGRGADTQYF
>TRBV12-3/TRBV12-4|TRBD1|once|TRBJ1-1
TGTGCCAGCAGAACCGGGACAGGGTGGGAGAACACCGAAGCTTTCTTT
CASRTGTGWENTEAFF
>TRBV7-9|.|.|TRBJ2-1
TGTGCCAGCAGCTTAGCACACAATGAGCAGTTCTTC
CASSLAHNEQFF
>TRBV15|TRBD1|medium-sized|TRBJ2-3
TGTGCCACTTCGACAGGGTACACAGATACGCAGTATTTT
CATSTGYTDTQYF
>TRBV28|.|.|TRBJ2-5
TGTGCCACCTCTAGTCCCCAAGAGACCCAGTACTTC
CATSSPQETQYF
>TRBV24-1|TRBD1|once|TRBJ1-5
TGTGCCACCAGTGATTCCGGGACAGGATTAGATCAGCCCCAGCATTTT
CATSDSGTGLDQPQHF
>TRBV2|TRBD1|many|TRBJ1-1
TGTGCCAGCAATATGCGACAGGGTGAAGCTTTCTTT
CASNMRQGEAFF
>TRBV6-1|TRBD2|.|TRBJ2-1
TGTGCCAGCAGTGAACTGGGACTAGTCTCCTACAATGAGCAGTTCTTC
CASSELGLVSYNEQFF
>TRBV9|TRBD1|many|TRBJ2-5
TGTGCCAGCAGCGTAGAACAGGGGGCTCAAGAGACCCAGTACTTC
CASSVEQGAQETQYF
>TRBV28|TRBD2|.|TRBJ2-1
TGTGCCAGCAGTTTGCGGCCTAGCGGGAGTCATGAGCAGTTCTTC
CASSLRPSGSHEQFF
>TRBV20-1|.|.|TRBJ1-4
TGCAGTGCCCCGGTCAGGGGTAATGAAAAACTGTTTTTT
CSAPVRGNEKLFF
>TRBV5-1|TRBD1|many|TRBJ2-5
TGCGCCAGCAGCCTGGGGGACAGGGTACAAGAGACCCAGTACTTC
CASSLGDRVQETQYF
>TRBV20-1|TRBD1|few|TRBJ2-5
TGCAGTGCTAGACCGGGGGACAGGGGGCTGGGGACCCAGTACTTC
CSARPGDRGLGTQYF
>TRBV4-1|.|many|TRBJ1-1
TGCGCCAGCAGCCAAGATGAACCGGGGCTGAACACTGAAGCTTTCTTT
CASSQDEPGLNTEAFF
>TRBV11-1|TRBD2|.|TRBJ2-7
TGTGCCAGCAGCCGAGTAGCGGGAGGGCCCTACGAGCAGTACTTC
CASSRVAGGPYEQYF
>TRBV19|TRBD1|many|TRBJ1-2
TGTGCCAGTAAGGGGGACAGGGCCAAGTCCAACTATGGCTACACCTTC
CASKGDRAKSNYGYTF
>TRBV20-1|TRBD2|.|TRBJ2-7
TGCAGTGCTAGAGCGGATAGCGGGAGCTACGAGCAGTACTTC
CSARADSGSYEQYF
>TRBV12-5|TRBD1|once|TRBJ2-1
TGTGCTAGTGGTTTGGTACTCTCGGGACAGGGTCTCTACAATGAGCAGTTCTTC
CASGLVLSGQGLYNEQFF
>TRBV15|.|.|TRBJ1-4
TGTGCCACCAGCAGAGAGCAGGGAGGCCGCGAAAAACTGTTTTTT
CATSREQGGREKLFF
>TRBV4-2|.|many|TRBJ1-2
TGTGCCAGCAGCCAAGATTCGGGGGCGCGCGGCTACACCTTC
CASSQDSGARGYTF
>TRBV5-1|.|.|TRBJ2-5
TGCGCCAGCAACCCCGGGACACCGCAAGAGACCCAGTACTTC
CASNPGTPQETQYF
>TRBV10-3|.|.|TRBJ2-5
TGTGCCATCAGTGAGTCAGGGGGGTACGAGACCCAGTACTTC
CAISESGGYETQYF
>TRBV10-3|TRBD2|.|TRBJ2-7
TGTGCCATCAGTGGGGGGGGGACGTTGAGCGAGCAGTACTTC
CAISGGGTLSEQYF
>TRBV28|TRBD1|.|TRBJ1-2
TGTGCCAGCAACACAGGGGACTATGGCTACACCTTC
CASNTGDYGYTF
>TRBV2|.|many|TRBJ1-4
TGTGCCAGCATCGGGCACGACCTAGCGAAACTGTTTTTT
CASIGHDLAKLFF
>TRBV7-9|.|many|TRBJ2-1
TGTGCCAGCAGCCTCCAAAATGAGCAGTTCTTC
CASSLQNEQFF